This TCR beta chain was captured by sequencing in a study of regulatory T cells in long-lasting Graves disease. Study at large: Persistent Graves' disease meant over 5 years of antithyroid drugs with positive TSH receptor antibodies.

Trimming removed 6 bases from V and 3 bases from J, with 15 bases in between. The CDR3 has 15 amino acids. CDR1 SGHDT and CDR2 YYEEEE come from the germline V gene. Indicated time point: persistent/refractory GD, antithyroid drugs over 5 years with positive TRAb. Extracted PBMC RNA gave rise to the TCR library. The patients were drawn from one endocrinology department in Xi'an, China. Investigators prepared the TCR beta libraries by applying iRepertoire HTBI primers and Arm-PCR of CDR3 regions. TCRdb called the multiplex PCR reads again in MiXCR, with one record for every CDR3 protein. This table holds about 470,000 distinct CDR3 sequences, about a fifth found once.

This specimen was peripheral blood mononuclear cells (PBMCs), taken when the disease was refractory, from a patient treated with antithyroid drugs. The sequence derives from a female donor with Graves disease. The chain is built from TRBV5-6 and TRBJ1-4, with D possibly TRBD1 on 5 matching bases. CDR3 residues: CASKSGDYANEKLFF. The CDR3 region has the DNA TGTGCCAGCAAGTCTGGGGACTATGCTAATGAAAAACTGTTTTTT. The full variable domain, with the rest looked up from reference TRBV5-6 and TRBJ1-4, is DAGVTQSPTHLIKTRGQQVTLRCSPKSGHDTVSWYQQALGQGPQFIFQYYEEEERQRGNFPDRFSGHQFPNYSSELNVNALLLGDSALYLCASKSGDYANEKLFFGSGTQLSVL.